The 20 T cell receptor beta chains reported below all come from one sample, sequenced in a study of shared clonotypes between healthy human individuals. Data came from immunoSEQ multiplex PCR; TCRdb stores just in-frame clones and leaves some out. The data show approximately 1.4 million clones, with around 98% seen just once and about 0.45% held by the top ten. The sequencing sample was made of naive CD4+ T cells sorted from blood. Subset of the sample: CD45RA+ positively selected. Source of these receptors: a man aged 25 to 40 in good health.

V usage is TRBV2 and J usage is TRBJ1-2; no reliable D call. Looked up from germline, CDR1 is SNHLY and CDR2 is FYNNEI. CDR3 size: 11 residues. CDR3 amino acids: CVRRENYGYTF. As DNA, the CDR3 is TGTGTACGGAGAGAGAACTATGGCTACACCTTC.

The chain has TRBV11-2 and TRBJ2-5; TRBD2 aligns across 11 bases. In germline, CDR1 is SGHAT, CDR2 FQNNGV. The V and J ends lost 1 base and 5 bases, in that order; junction bases with no gene match: 15. The CDR3 sequence is 19 residues long. The chain's CDR3 is CASSLAPPGLAGRRETQYF. The CDR3 DNA follows: TGTGCCAGCAGCTTAGCCCCCCCCGGACTAGCGGGCCGGAGGGAGACCCAGTACTTC.

The rearrangement uses TRBV19 and TRBJ2-4, with 7 bases identical to TRBD1. V dropped 5 bases and J dropped 3; count of bases not matched to a gene: 4. Looked up from germline, CDR1 is LNHDA and CDR2 is SQIVND (reference sequence). The CDR3 has 14 residues. CDR3 DNA sequence: TGTGCCAGTAGTCCCACAGGGGTCAAAAACATTCAGTACTTC. Protein product: CASSPTGVKNIQYF.

CDR3 nucleotides: TGTGCCAGCTACTCCGGGGCAGGGGGAACCTACGAGCAGTACTTC. Its protein product is CASYSGAGGTYEQYF. The genes are TRBV27 and TRBJ2-7; 7 bases are a match to TRBD1. CDR3 size: 15 residues. Germline trimming cut 8 bases from V and 2 bases from J; bases unmatched to any gene: 12. Germline CDR1 reads MNHEY; CDR2 reads SMNVEV (reference sequence).

The V gene is TRBV9, the J gene TRBJ2-2, with D unclear. The CDR3 totals 11 residues. Germline CDR1 reads SGDLS; CDR2 reads YYNGEE. Trimming removed 4 bases from V and 6 bases from J, with 4 bases in between. As DNA, the CDR3 is TGTGCCAGCAGCACCCCCGGGGAGCTGTTTTTT. It encodes CASSTPGELFF.

V is TRBV6-4 and J is TRBJ2-2, with 9 bases lining up with TRBD2. Germline assignment: CDR1 MRHNA and CDR2 SNTAGT. CDR3 length: 17 amino acids. V lost 7 bases to trimming and J lost 6 bases; unmatched junction nucleotides: 15. The CDR3 region has the DNA TGTGCCAGCAAGAAAGATCCGGGACTAGCTTTCCCCGGGGAGCTGTTTTTT. This sequence encodes CASKKDPGLAFPGELFF.

In the case of this clone: The same CDR3 is also encoded by other DNA sequences in this sample. This rearrangement joins TRBV4-3 to TRBJ2-3; D is ambiguous. CDR1 and CDR2 from the germline V gene are LGHNA and YSLEER. This CDR3 is 14 amino acids long. V was trimmed by 2 bases and J by 2 bases, leaving 8 bases between them. CDR3 sequence reads: CASSQTDITDTQYF. The CDR3 DNA is TGCGCCAGCAGCCAAACGGATATCACAGATACGCAGTATTTT.

This clone was seen just once. This chain joins TRBV13 and TRBJ1-3; no definite D call. V dropped 5 bases and J dropped 0 bases, with 8 bases sitting between them. The CDR3 sequence is 14 residues long. Germline CDR1 is PRHDT and CDR2 is FYEKMQ (reference sequence). This chain's CDR3 is CASSEQSSGNTIYF. The CDR3 coding sequence is TGTGCCAGCAGCGAACAAAGCTCTGGAAACACCATATATTTT.

V usage is TRBV18 and J usage is TRBJ1-4; D is ambiguous. In germline, CDR1 is KGHSH, CDR2 LQKENI. Trimming pared 6 bases from V and 11 bases from J, leaving 13 bases between. This CDR3 region has 12 residues. The CDR3 loop reads CASSQATDKLFF. The CDR3 DNA reads as TGTGCCAGCTCGCAAGCGACCGATAAACTGTTTTTT.

The chain is built from TRBV5-4 and TRBJ2-7; D is unresolved. Between the trimmed V and J ends, which lost 0 bases and 3 bases, there was a span of 10 bases. The CDR3 length is 14 residues. Germline CDR1 reads SGHNT; CDR2 reads YYREEE (reference sequence). The DNA of the CDR3 is TGTGCCAGCAGCTTGGTGAAGGGAAACTACGAGCAGTACTTC. Amino acid sequence: CASSLVKGNYEQYF.

The rearrangement links TRBV10-3 to TRBJ2-2, with 7 positions matching TRBD2. This CDR3 comprises 16 residues. With 5 bases clipped from V and 4 bases from J, the junction kept 10 bases outside the gene matches. Germline V gene data show CDR1 as ENHRY and CDR2 as SYGVKD. CDR3 loop: CAISTRGGSFTGELFF. The CDR3 DNA reads TGTGCCATCAGTACTCGGGGCGGGAGCTTCACCGGGGAGCTGTTTTTT.

The rearrangement links TRBV2 to TRBJ1-5; TRBD1 is a possible D gene (6 bases). Germline CDR1 and CDR2: SNHLY and FYNNEI. CDR3 length equals 13 residues. The V end was cut by 8 bases, the J end by 5 bases, with 13 bases between. CDR3 protein: CASGGAGDQPQHF. CDR3 nucleotide sequence: TGTGCCAGCGGGGGGGCAGGGGATCAGCCCCAGCATTTT.

The V and J genes are TRBV7-9 and TRBJ2-3; D unclear. Trimming pared 6 bases from V and 5 bases from J, leaving 12 bases between. Germline V gene data show CDR1 as SEHNR and CDR2 as FQNEAQ (reference sequence). The CDR3 runs 13 residues. The CDR3: CASRPSVGDTQYF. The DNA of the CDR3 is TGTGCCAGCAGGCCAAGTGTGGGAGATACGCAGTATTTT. Together with reference TRBV7-9 and TRBJ2-3, the CDR3 gives the full variable domain: DTGVSQNPRHKITKRGQNVTFRCDPISEHNRLYWYRQTLGQGPEFLTYFQNEAQLEKSRLLSDRFSAERPKGSFSTLEIQRTEQGDSAMYLCASRPSVGDTQYFGPGTRLTVL.

V usage is TRBV29-1 and J usage is TRBJ2-3; D is perhaps TRBD1 or TRBD2 (7 bases each). Trimming removed 4 bases from V and 3 bases from J, with 17 bases in between. The CDR3 loop spans 15 amino acids. Per the germline V gene, CDR1 is SQVTM and CDR2 is ANQGSEA. Here the CDR3 DNA reads TGCAGCGTTGCCCCCGACAGGGAGGGAACAGATACGCAGTATTTT. Residues: CSVAPDREGTDTQYF.

This clone is a singleton in its sample. This chain uses TRBV9 with TRBJ2-7; D is ambiguous. This CDR3 has 14 residues. Trimming cost V 4 bases and J 1 base, with 12 bases left between them. The germline CDR1 and CDR2 sequences are SGDLS and YYNGEE. CDR3 nucleotides: TGTGCCAGCAGCACTCGGACGGATTCCTACGAGCAGTACTTC. Amino acids: CASSTRTDSYEQYF.

V gene TRBV7-9 combines with J gene TRBJ2-1, with 7 bases matching TRBD2. Germline CDR1 SEHNR, CDR2 FQNEAQ (reference sequence). V was pared by 5 bases and J by 10 bases, with 5 bases of the junction left unmatched. The CDR3 sequence is 12 residues long. This chain's CDR3 is CASSKSGVEQFF. The DNA for the CDR3 is TGTGCCAGCAGCAAAAGCGGGGTAGAGCAGTTCTTC.

The chain couples TRBV6-5 to TRBJ1-1; TRBD1 agrees at 8 bases. Germline lookup yields CDR1 MNHEY and CDR2 SVGAGI. This CDR3 is built from 14 residues. The V gene end was trimmed by 4 bases and the J gene end by 5 bases; junction bases not matched to a gene: 6. The CDR3 loop is CASSWSGGGTEAFF. Written as DNA, the CDR3 is TGTGCCAGCAGTTGGTCAGGGGGCGGAACTGAAGCTTTCTTT.

The chain recombines TRBV28 with TRBJ1-1; no clear D. The germline V and J ends were trimmed by 4 bases and 1 base, with 7 bases remaining between them. The CDR3 totals 13 residues. The germline V gene has CDR1 MDHEN and CDR2 SYDVKM. In DNA form, the CDR3 reads TGTGCCAGCAGTTCAACTCCGAACACTGAAGCTTTCTTT. Its protein is CASSSTPNTEAFF. The full variable domain, rest sourced from reference TRBV28 and TRBJ1-1, is DVKVTQSSRYLVKRTGEKVFLECVQDMDHENMFWYRQDPGLGLRLIYFSYDVKMKEKGDIPEGYSVSREKKERFSLILESASTNQTSMYLCASSSTPNTEAFFGQGTRLTVV.

This chain connects TRBV28 to TRBJ2-5, with D unclear. The CDR3 length is 12 residues. V was trimmed by 2 bases and J by 7 bases, leaving 8 bases between them. The germline CDR1 and CDR2 sequences are MDHEN and SYDVKM. The CDR3 region has the DNA TGTGCCAGCAGTTTACGGTCCGGGACCCAGTACTTC. This sequence encodes CASSLRSGTQYF. Based on the CDR3 plus reference TRBV28 and TRBJ2-5, the full variable domain is DVKVTQSSRYLVKRTGEKVFLECVQDMDHENMFWYRQDPGLGLRLIYFSYDVKMKEKGDIPEGYSVSREKKERFSLILESASTNQTSMYLCASSLRSGTQYFGPGTRLLVL.

This sequence joins TRBV27 and TRBJ1-5, with 9 bases fitting TRBD1. The CDR3 length is 19 residues. CDR1 MNHEY and CDR2 SMNVEV come from the germline V gene (reference sequence). Unmatched junction bases numbered 19, after V lost 6 bases and J lost 4 bases. The CDR3 region has the DNA TGTGCCAGCAGGAGAAATTCCGGGACAGGGAGTATTAGGAATCAGCCCCAGCATTTT. Its translation is CASRRNSGTGSIRNQPQHF.